This T cell receptor (beta chain) was recovered during a study of post-analysis software for immune sequencing data. Overall study findings and caveats: In patients, four to six TRBV segments were more frequent than in controls, with TRBV5-6, TRBV5-1 and TRBV20-1 among them.

As regards this clonotype: Antigen specificity is unknown.

Sequencing libraries made from TCR beta cDNA carried unique molecular identifiers. Via MiXCR, TCRdb re-called the PCR reads, giving one row per CDR3 protein. The table has about 540,000 distinct CDR3 sequences, approximately 34% seen once. This CDR3 is built from 16 residues. V lost 2 bases and J 0 bases, leaving 10 bases between the germline ends. The TCR sequence derives from a girl aged 2-17 years with multiple sclerosis. Sequencing was done on a sample of blood. This chain uses TRBV12-3 or TRBV12-4 with TRBJ2-2; possible D gene TRBD2, 7 bases. The DNA for the CDR3 is TGTGCCAGCAGTTTAAGGGGGGGCGCGAACACCGGGGAGCTGTTTTTT. Its translation is CASSLRGGANTGELFF.